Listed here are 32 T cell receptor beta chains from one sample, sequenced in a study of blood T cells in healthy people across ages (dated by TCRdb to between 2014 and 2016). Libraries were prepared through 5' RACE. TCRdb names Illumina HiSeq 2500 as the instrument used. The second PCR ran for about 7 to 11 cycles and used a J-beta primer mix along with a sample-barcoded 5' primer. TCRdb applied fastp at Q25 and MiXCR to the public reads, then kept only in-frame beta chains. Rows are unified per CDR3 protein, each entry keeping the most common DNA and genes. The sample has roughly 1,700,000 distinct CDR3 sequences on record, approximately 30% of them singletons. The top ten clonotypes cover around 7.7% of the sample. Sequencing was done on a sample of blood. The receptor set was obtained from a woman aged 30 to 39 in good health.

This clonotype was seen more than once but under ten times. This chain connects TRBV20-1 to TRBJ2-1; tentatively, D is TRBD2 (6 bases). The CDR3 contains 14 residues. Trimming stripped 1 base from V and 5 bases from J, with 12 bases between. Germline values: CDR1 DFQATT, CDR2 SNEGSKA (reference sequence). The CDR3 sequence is CSARVWTTNNEQFF. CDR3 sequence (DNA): TGCAGTGCTAGAGTCTGGACTACTAACAATGAGCAGTTCTTC.

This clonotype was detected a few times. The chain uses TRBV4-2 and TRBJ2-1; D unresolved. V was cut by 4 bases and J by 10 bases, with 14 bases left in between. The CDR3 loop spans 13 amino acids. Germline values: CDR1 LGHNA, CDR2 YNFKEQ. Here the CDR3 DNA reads TGTGCCAGCAGCCGATCCGAAGTGGTCGAGCAGTTCTTC. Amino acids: CASSRSEVVEQFF.

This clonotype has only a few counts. DNA for the CDR3: TGCAGTGCCGAGAAATCGGGGACATTAAGAGGGGAGACCCAGTACTTC. This translates into CSAEKSGTLRGETQYF. The chain links TRBV20-1 to TRBJ2-5, with a weak D call TRBD1 (6 bases). Germline-derived CDR1 and CDR2 are DFQATT and SNEGSKA (reference sequence). Trimming removed 6 bases at V and 5 bases at J, with 25 bases between. The CDR3 length is 16 residues.

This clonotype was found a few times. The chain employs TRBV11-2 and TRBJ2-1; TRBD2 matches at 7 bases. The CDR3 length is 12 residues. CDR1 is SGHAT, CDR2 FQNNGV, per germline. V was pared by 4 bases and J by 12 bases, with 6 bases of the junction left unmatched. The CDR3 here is CASSSSPSGQFF. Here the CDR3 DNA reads TGTGCCAGCAGCTCGTCCCCTAGCGGGCAGTTCTTC.

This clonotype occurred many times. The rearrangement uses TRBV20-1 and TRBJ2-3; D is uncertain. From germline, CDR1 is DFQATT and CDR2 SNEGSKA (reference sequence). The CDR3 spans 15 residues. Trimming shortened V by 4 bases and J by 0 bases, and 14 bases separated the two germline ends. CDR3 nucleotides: TGCAGTGCTACCCTGCCCCGAATTAGCACAGATACGCAGTATTTT. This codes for CSATLPRISTDTQYF.

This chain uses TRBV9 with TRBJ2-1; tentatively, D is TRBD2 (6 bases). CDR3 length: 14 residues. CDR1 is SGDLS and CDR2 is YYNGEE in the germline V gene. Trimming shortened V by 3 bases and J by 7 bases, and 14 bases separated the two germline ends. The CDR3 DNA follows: TGTGCCAGCAGCGCCGGGGGACGGCTGAATGAGCAGTTCTTC. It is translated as CASSAGGRLNEQFF.

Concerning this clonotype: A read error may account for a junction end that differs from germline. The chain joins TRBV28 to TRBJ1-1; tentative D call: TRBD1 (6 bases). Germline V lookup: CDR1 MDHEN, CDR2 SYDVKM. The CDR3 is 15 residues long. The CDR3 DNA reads TGTGCCAACAGTTTATGGTCACAGGGGAACACTGAAGCTTTCTTT. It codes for CANSLWSQGNTEAFF.

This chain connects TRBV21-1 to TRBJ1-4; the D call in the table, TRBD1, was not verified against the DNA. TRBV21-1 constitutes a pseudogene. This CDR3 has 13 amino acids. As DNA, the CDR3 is TGTGCCAGCAGCAAAGGTGGGGGTGAAAAACTGTTTTTT. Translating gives CASSKGGGEKLFF.

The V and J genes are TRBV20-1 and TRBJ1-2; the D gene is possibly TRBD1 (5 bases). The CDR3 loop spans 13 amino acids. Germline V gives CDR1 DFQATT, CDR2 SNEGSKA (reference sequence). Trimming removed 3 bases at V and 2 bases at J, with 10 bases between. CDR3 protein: CSASGRANYGYTF. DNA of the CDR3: TGCAGTGCTAGCGGCAGGGCCAACTATGGCTACACCTTC.

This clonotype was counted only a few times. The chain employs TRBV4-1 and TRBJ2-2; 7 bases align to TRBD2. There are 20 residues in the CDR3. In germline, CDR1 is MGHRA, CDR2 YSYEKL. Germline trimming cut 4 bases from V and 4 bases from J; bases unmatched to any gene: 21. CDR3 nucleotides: TGCGCCAGCAGCCCAGCTAGGGCTAGCGGTGTCAATTCTGCCACCGGGGAGCTGTTTTTT. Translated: CASSPARASGVNSATGELFF.

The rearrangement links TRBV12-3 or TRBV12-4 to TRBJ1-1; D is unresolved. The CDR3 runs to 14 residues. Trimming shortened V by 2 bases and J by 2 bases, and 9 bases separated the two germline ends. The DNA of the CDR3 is TGTGCCAGCAGTTTAAACAGACCCAACACTGAAGCTTTCTTT. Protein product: CASSLNRPNTEAFF.

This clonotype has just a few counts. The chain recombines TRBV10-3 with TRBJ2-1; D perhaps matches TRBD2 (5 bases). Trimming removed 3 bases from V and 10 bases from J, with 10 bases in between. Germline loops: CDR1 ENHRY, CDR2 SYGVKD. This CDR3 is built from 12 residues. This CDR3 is CAISEGLAEQFF. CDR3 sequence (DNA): TGTGCCATCAGTGAAGGATTAGCGGAGCAGTTCTTC.

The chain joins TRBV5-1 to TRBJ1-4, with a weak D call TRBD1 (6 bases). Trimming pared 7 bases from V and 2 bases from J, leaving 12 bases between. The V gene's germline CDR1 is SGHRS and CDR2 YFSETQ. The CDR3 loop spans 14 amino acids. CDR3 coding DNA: TGCGCCAGCGGGGCAGGGGATACTAATGAAAAACTGTTTTTT. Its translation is CASGAGDTNEKLFF.

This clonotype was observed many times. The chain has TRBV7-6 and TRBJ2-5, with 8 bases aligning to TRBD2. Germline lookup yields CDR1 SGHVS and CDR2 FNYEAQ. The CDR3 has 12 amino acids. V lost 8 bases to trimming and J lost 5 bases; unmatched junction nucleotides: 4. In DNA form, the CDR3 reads TGTGCCAGCCGCGGGGGGCTGGAGACCCAGTACTTC. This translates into CASRGGLETQYF.

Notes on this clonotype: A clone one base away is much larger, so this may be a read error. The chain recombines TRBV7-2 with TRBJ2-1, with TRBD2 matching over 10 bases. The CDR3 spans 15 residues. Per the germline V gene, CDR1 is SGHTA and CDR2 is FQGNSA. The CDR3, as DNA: TGTGCCGGCAGCGAGGGTAGCGGGAGGAGCGGGGAGCAGTTCTTC. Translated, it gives CAGSEGSGRSGEQFF.

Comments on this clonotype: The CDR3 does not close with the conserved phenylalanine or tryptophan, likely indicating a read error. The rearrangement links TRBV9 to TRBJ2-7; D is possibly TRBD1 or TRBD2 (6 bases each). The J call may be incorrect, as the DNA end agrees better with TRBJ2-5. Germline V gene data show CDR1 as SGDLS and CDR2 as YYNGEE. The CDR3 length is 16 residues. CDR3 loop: CASSEEGVKPRGTQYL. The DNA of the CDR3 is TGTGCCAGCAGCGAGGAGGGGGTGAAGCCACGGGGGACCCAGTACTTA.

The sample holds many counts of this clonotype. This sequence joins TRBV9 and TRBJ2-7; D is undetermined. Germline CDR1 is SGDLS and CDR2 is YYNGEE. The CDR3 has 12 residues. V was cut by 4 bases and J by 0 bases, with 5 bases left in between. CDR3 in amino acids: CASSTNSYEQYF. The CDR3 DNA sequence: TGTGCCAGCAGCACAAACTCCTACGAGCAGTACTTC.

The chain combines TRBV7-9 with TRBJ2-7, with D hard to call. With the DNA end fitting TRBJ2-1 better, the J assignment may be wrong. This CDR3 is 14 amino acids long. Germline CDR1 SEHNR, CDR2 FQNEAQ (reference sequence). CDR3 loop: CASSLADAYNEQFF. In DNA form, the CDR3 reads TGTGCCAGCAGCTTAGCGGACGCGTACAATGAGCAGTTCTTC.

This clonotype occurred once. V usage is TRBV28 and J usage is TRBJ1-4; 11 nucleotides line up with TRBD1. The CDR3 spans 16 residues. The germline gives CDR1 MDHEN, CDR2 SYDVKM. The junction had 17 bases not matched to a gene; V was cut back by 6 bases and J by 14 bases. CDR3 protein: CASRHDGTGGASGLFF. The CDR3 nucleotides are TGTGCCAGCAGACACGACGGGACAGGGGGAGCCTCGGGCCTGTTTTTT.

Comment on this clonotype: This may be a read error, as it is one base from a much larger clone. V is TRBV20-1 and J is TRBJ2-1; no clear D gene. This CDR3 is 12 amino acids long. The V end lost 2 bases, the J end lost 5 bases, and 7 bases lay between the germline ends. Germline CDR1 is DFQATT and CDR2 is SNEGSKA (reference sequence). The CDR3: CSARLLNNEQFF. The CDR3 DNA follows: TGCAGTGCTAGACTGTTGAACAATGAGCAGTTCTTC.

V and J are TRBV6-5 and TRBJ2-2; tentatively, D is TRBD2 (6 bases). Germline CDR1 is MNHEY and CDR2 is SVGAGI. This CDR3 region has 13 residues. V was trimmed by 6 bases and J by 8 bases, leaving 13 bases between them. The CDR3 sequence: CASRNAGRGELFF. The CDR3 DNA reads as TGTGCCAGCAGAAACGCGGGACGAGGGGAGCTGTTTTTT.

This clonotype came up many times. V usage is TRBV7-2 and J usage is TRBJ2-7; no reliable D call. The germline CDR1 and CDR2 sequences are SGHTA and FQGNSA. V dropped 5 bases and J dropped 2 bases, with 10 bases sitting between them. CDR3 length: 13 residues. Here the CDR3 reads CASSTPSAYEQYF. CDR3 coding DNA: TGTGCCAGCAGCACCCCCTCCGCCTACGAGCAGTACTTC.

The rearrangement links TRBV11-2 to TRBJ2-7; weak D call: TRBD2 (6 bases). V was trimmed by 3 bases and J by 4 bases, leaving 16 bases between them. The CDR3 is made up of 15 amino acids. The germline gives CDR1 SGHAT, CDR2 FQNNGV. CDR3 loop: CASSFFAGLMYEQYF. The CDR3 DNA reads TGTGCCAGCAGCTTTTTCGCGGGGTTAATGTACGAGCAGTACTTC.

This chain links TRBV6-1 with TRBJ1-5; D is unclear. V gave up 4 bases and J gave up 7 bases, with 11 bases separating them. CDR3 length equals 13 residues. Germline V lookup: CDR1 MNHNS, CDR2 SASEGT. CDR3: CASSAAGGQPQHF. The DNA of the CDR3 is TGTGCCAGCAGTGCGGCAGGTGGACAGCCCCAGCATTTT.

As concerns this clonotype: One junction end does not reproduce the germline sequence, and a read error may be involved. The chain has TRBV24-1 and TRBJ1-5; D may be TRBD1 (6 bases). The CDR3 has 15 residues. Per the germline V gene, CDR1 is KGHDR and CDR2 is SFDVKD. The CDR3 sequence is CATGDRSYSNQPQHF. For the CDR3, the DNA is TGTGCCACCGGTGACAGGTCTTATAGCAATCAGCCCCAGCATTTT.

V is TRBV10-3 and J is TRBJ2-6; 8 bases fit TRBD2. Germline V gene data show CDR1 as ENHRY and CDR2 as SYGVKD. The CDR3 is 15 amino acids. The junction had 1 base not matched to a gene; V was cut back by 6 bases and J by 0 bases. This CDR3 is CAISGRASGANVLTF. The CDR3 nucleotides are TGTGCCATCAGCGGGAGGGCCTCTGGGGCCAACGTCCTGACTTTC.

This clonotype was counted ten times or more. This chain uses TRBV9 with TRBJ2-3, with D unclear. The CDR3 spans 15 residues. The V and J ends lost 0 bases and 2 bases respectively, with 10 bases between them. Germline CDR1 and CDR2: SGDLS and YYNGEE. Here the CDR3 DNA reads TGTGCCAGCAGCGTAGCTTCGCCGACCACAGATACGCAGTATTTT. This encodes CASSVASPTTDTQYF.

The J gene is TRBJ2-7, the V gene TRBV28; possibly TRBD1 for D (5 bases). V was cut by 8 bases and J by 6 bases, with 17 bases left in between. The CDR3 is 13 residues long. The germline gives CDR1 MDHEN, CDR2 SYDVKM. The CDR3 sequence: CASFSDINCEQYF. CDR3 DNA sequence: TGTGCCAGCTTTTCGGACATTAACTGCGAGCAGTACTTC.

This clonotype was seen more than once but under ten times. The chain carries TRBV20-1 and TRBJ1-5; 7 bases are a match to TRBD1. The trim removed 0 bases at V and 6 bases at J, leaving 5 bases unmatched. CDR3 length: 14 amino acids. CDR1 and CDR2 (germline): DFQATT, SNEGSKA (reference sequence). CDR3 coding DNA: TGCAGTGCTAGAGAAGACAGGGCCCCTCAGCCCCAGCATTTT. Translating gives CSAREDRAPQPQHF.

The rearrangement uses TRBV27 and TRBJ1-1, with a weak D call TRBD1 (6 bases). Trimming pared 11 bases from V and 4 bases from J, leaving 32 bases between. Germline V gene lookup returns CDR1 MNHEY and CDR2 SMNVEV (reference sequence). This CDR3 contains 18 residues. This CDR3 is CASNPYKRGGRGVTEAFF. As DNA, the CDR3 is TGTGCCTCCAATCCATATAAGCGAGGGGGTAGAGGGGTCACTGAAGCTTTCTTT.

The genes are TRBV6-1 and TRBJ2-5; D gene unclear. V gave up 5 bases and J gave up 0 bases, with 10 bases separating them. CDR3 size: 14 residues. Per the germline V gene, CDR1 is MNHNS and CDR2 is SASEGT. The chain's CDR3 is CASSSGGDQETQYF. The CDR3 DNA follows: TGTGCCAGCAGTTCCGGTGGTGACCAAGAGACCCAGTACTTC.

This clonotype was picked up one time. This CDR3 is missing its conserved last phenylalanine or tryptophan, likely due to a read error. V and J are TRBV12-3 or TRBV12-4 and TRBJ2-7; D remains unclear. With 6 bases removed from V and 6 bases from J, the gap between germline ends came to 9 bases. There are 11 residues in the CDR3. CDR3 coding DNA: TGTGCCAGCAGCCGGGCCCTCGAGCAGTACCTC. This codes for CASSRALEQYL.